The rows below give T cell receptor beta chains drawn from one sample of a study of blood T cell repertoires in COVID-19. Using immunoSEQ multiplex PCR, the repertoire was profiled, and TCRdb retains in-frame clones only, with some absent. The sample has about 410,000 clones, about 90% seen once; the top ten hold 0.6%. The specimen sequenced was PBMCs or T cells enriched from blood (not recorded which). These receptors originate from a man between 18 and 35 years old who had recovered from COVID-19. CDR3s include the opening cysteine and the closing phenylalanine or tryptophan. Fields, in order: CDR3 protein, CDR3 DNA, V gene, clone size, D gene, J gene. The D gene is left open where the match is weak. Part of the rows lack a size; the others show once, few, many or a class for expanded clones.

CDR3: CASSNIPSGPSTDTQYF; DNA: TGCGCCAGCAGTAACATCCCTAGCGGTCCTAGCACAGATACGCAGTATTTT; V: TRBV10-1; size: .; D: TRBD2; J: TRBJ2-3
CDR3: CASSLSAGTYNEQFF; DNA: TGCGCCAGCAGCTTGTCGGCGGGGACGTACAATGAGCAGTTCTTC; V: TRBV5-1; size: .; D: .; J: TRBJ2-1
CDR3: CAWSRDRGRSPLHF; DNA: TGTGCCTGGAGTAGGGACAGGGGGCGATCACCCCTCCACTTT; V: TRBV30; size: few; D: TRBD1; J: TRBJ1-6
CDR3: CASSLDSGKGSPLHF; DNA: TGCGCCAGCAGCTTGGATTCCGGGAAGGGTTCACCCCTCCACTTT; V: TRBV5-1; size: .; D: .; J: TRBJ1-6
CDR3: CASSQDGTGYRLVAFF; DNA: TGCGCCAGCAGCCAAGATGGGACAGGGTATCGTTTAGTAGCTTTCTTT; V: TRBV4-1; size: .; D: TRBD1; J: TRBJ1-1
CDR3: CASSWGTGDGYTF; DNA: TGTGCCAGCAGTTGGGGGACAGGTGATGGCTACACCTTC; V: TRBV12-3/TRBV12-4; size: .; D: TRBD1; J: TRBJ1-2
CDR3: CASSFDKSRGYTF; DNA: TGTGCCAGCAGCTTTGACAAATCTCGTGGCTACACCTTC; V: TRBV11-2; size: .; D: .; J: TRBJ1-2
CDR3: CASTVDRTYYNEQFF; DNA: TGTGCCAGCACCGTAGACAGAACCTACTACAATGAGCAGTTCTTC; V: TRBV7-8; size: .; D: .; J: TRBJ2-1
CDR3: CASSSRVRSYNSPLHF; DNA: TGTGCCAGTAGTAGCAGGGTTAGGTCCTATAATTCACCCCTCCACTTT; V: TRBV19; size: .; D: .; J: TRBJ1-6
CDR3: CASSIGQGVRKNTIYF; DNA: TGTGCCAGTAGTATAGGACAGGGAGTCCGGAAAAACACCATATATTTT; V: TRBV19; size: once; D: TRBD1; J: TRBJ1-3
CDR3: CASSPRTGLPPYEQYF; DNA: TGTGCCAGCAGTCCCCGAACAGGGTTACCCCCCTACGAGCAGTACTTC; V: TRBV27; size: once; D: .; J: TRBJ2-7
CDR3: CASRVWDSPYETEAFF; DNA: TGTGCCAGCCGAGTCTGGGACAGCCCTTATGAGACTGAAGCTTTCTTT; V: TRBV21-1; size: .; D: .; J: TRBJ1-1
CDR3: CASRTSRRGPNTEAFF; DNA: TGTGCCAGCAGAACGAGTAGGCGAGGCCCGAACACTGAAGCTTTCTTT; V: TRBV7-3; size: .; D: .; J: TRBJ1-1
CDR3: CASSQYHGYTF; DNA: TGTGCCAGCAGCCAATATCATGGCTACACCTTC; V: TRBV3-1/TRBV3-2; size: .; D: .; J: TRBJ1-2
CDR3: CASSETGNQPQHF; DNA: TGTGCCAGCAGCGAGACAGGGAATCAGCCCCAGCATTTT; V: TRBV9; size: .; D: TRBD1; J: TRBJ1-5
CDR3: CASSPSTDTQYF; DNA: TGTGCCAGCTCCCCTAGCACAGATACGCAGTATTTT; V: TRBV18; size: .; D: .; J: TRBJ2-3
CDR3: CAISESTGGFNEQYF; DNA: TGTGCCATCAGTGAGTCGACAGGGGGTTTCAACGAGCAGTACTTC; V: TRBV10-3; size: .; D: TRBD1; J: TRBJ2-7
CDR3: CASSKGLIDEQFF; DNA: TGTGCCAGCTCAAAGGGACTTATTGATGAGCAGTTCTTC; V: TRBV18; size: .; D: .; J: TRBJ2-1
CDR3: CASRTTGEAFF; DNA: TGTGCCAGCAGGACGACAGGGGAAGCTTTCTTT; V: TRBV6-5; size: .; D: TRBD1; J: TRBJ1-1
CDR3: CASSLPTSGIADTQYF; DNA: TGTGCCAGCAGCCTCCCCACTAGCGGGATAGCAGATACGCAGTATTTT; V: TRBV7-8; size: .; D: TRBD2; J: TRBJ2-3
CDR3: CASSRPAKIQQEPNTEAFF; DNA: TGTGCCAGCAGCCGACCCGCAAAAATTCAACAGGAACCGAACACTGAAGCTTTCTTT; V: TRBV3-1/TRBV3-2; size: once; D: .; J: TRBJ1-1
CDR3: CASSPLAGAYNEQFF; DNA: TGTGCCAGCTCACCACTGGCAGGGGCCTACAATGAGCAGTTCTTC; V: TRBV18; size: .; D: .; J: TRBJ2-1
CDR3: CASSLAPGAQYF; DNA: TGTGCCAGCAGCTTGGCGCCCGGGGCGCAGTATTTT; V: TRBV5-5; size: .; D: .; J: TRBJ2-3
CDR3: CASSDFGAWDTRNEKLFF; DNA: TGTGCCAGCAGTGATTTTGGGGCATGGGACACCCGGAATGAAAAACTGTTTTTT; V: TRBV2; size: .; D: .; J: TRBJ1-4
CDR3: CASTPSPSETQYF; DNA: TGTGCCAGCACCCCCTCCCCCTCGGAGACCCAGTACTTC; V: TRBV7-2; size: .; D: .; J: TRBJ2-5
CDR3: CASTGGQETQYF; DNA: TGTGCCAGCACAGGAGGGCAAGAGACCCAGTACTTC; V: TRBV28; size: .; D: .; J: TRBJ2-5
CDR3: CASSERGSGNTIYF; DNA: TGTGCCAGCAGTGAGCGGGGATCTGGAAACACCATATATTTT; V: TRBV25-1; size: .; D: .; J: TRBJ1-3
CDR3: CASSSWTSGRNYEQYF; DNA: TGTGCCAGCAGCTCCTGGACTAGCGGGAGGAACTACGAGCAGTACTTC; V: TRBV11-2; size: .; D: TRBD2; J: TRBJ2-7
CDR3: CASSLGGSLSGANVLTF; DNA: TGCGCCAGCAGCTTAGGCGGGAGTCTTTCTGGGGCCAACGTCCTGACTTTC; V: TRBV5-1; size: .; D: TRBD2; J: TRBJ2-6
CDR3: CASSEDLNQPQHF; DNA: TGTGCCAGCTCGGAGGACCTAAATCAGCCCCAGCATTTT; V: TRBV18; size: once; D: .; J: TRBJ1-5
CDR3: CASSLLQFYGYTF; DNA: TGTGCCAGCAGCTTATTACAATTCTATGGCTACACCTTC; V: TRBV13; size: .; D: .; J: TRBJ1-2
CDR3: CASSQGQGGNQPQHF; DNA: TGCGCCAGCAGCCAAGGACAGGGCGGCAATCAGCCCCAGCATTTT; V: TRBV5-1; size: .; D: TRBD1; J: TRBJ1-5
CDR3: CASSLSSGAFHGYTF; DNA: TGTGCCAGCAGTTTATCGAGCGGCGCGTTCCACGGCTACACCTTC; V: TRBV27; size: .; D: .; J: TRBJ1-2
CDR3: CASSLGLPMNTEAFF; DNA: TGTGCCAGCAGCTTAGGCTTGCCCATGAACACTGAAGCTTTCTTT; V: TRBV7-3; size: few; D: .; J: TRBJ1-1
CDR3: CASSYSDRMNTEAFF; DNA: TGTGCCAGCAGTTACTCGGACAGGATGAACACTGAAGCTTTCTTT; V: TRBV6-5; size: .; D: TRBD1; J: TRBJ1-1
CDR3: CASSSHRPGTQYF; DNA: TGTGCCAGCAGCTCCCATCGCCCAGGAACGCAGTATTTT; V: TRBV11-3; size: once; D: .; J: TRBJ2-3
CDR3: CASSPGQGNNYGYTF; DNA: TGTGCCAGCAGCCCAGGACAGGGTAATAACTATGGCTACACCTTC; V: TRBV11-2; size: .; D: TRBD1; J: TRBJ1-2
CDR3: CASSLAQSGAGGGYEQYF; DNA: TGTGCCAGCAGCTTAGCCCAGTCTGGAGCGGGAGGAGGCTACGAGCAGTACTTC; V: TRBV7-9; size: once; D: TRBD2; J: TRBJ2-7
CDR3: CAWRGFGGEKNTGELFF; DNA: TGTGCCTGGAGAGGGTTCGGGGGGGAGAAAAACACCGGGGAGCTGTTTTTT; V: TRBV30; size: few; D: TRBD2; J: TRBJ2-2
CDR3: CAIRSEPINSPLHF; DNA: TGTGCCATCAGAAGTGAGCCCATAAATTCACCCCTCCACTTT; V: TRBV10-3; size: few; D: .; J: TRBJ1-6